The TCR beta chain described here comes from a study of OX40 agonist ivuxolimab in advanced cancers. The CDR3 contains 10 residues. Trimming shortened V by 10 bases and J by 12 bases, and 16 bases separated the two germline ends. CDR1 MNHNS and CDR2 SASEGT come from the germline V gene. Here immunoSEQ multiplex PCR was the method, and the copy in TCRdb shows in-frame clones only, minus some. The sample carries under 60,000 clones, less than 90% recorded once. The sequencing here drew on CD4+ or CD8+ T cells sorted from blood, taken in a trial of the OX40 agonist ivuxolimab. This sequence joins TRBV6-1 and TRBJ2-7, with no clear D. This TCR came from an adult with an advanced solid tumor such as melanoma, head and neck, liver or kidney cancer. CDR3 coding DNA: TGTGCCACCCGAGTGGGCGGCTGGTACTTC. Its protein is CATRVGGWYF.